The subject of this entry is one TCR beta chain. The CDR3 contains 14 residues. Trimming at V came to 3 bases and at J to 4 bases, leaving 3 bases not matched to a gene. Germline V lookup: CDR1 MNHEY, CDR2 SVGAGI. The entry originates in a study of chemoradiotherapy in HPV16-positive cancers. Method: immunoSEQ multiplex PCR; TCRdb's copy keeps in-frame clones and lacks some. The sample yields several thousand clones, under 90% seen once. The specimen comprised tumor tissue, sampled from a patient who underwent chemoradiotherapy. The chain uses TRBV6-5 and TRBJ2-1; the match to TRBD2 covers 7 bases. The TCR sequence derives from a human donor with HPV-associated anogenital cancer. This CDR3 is CASSYRRGYNEQFF. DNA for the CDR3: TGTGCCAGCAGTTATCGGCGGGGGTACAATGAGCAGTTCTTC.